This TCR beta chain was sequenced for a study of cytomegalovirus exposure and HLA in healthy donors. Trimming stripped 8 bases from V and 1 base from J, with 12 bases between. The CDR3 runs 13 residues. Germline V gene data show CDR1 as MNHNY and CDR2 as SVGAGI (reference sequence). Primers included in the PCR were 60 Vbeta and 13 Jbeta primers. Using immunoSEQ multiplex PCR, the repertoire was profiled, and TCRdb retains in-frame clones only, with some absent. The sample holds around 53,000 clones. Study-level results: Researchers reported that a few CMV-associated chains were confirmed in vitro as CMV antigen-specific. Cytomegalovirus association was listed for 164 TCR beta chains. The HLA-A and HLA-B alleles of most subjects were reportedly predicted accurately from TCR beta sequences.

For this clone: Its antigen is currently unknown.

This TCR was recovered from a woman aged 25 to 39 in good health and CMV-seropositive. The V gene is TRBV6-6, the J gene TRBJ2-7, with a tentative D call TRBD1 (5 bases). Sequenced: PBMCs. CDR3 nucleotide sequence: TGTGCCAGCGGGCAGGGCTTTTCCTACGAGCAGTACTTC. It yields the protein CASGQGFSYEQYF.